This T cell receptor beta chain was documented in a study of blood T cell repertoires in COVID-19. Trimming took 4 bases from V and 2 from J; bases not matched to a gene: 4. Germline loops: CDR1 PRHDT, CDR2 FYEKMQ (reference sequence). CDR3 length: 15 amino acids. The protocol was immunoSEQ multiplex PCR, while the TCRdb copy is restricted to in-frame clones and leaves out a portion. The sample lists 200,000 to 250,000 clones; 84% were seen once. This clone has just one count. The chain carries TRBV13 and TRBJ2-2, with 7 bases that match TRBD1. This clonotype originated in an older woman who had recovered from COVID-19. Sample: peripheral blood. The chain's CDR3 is CASSYRQGNTGELFF. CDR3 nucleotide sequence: TGTGCCAGCAGCTACCGACAGGGTAACACCGGGGAGCTGTTTTTT.